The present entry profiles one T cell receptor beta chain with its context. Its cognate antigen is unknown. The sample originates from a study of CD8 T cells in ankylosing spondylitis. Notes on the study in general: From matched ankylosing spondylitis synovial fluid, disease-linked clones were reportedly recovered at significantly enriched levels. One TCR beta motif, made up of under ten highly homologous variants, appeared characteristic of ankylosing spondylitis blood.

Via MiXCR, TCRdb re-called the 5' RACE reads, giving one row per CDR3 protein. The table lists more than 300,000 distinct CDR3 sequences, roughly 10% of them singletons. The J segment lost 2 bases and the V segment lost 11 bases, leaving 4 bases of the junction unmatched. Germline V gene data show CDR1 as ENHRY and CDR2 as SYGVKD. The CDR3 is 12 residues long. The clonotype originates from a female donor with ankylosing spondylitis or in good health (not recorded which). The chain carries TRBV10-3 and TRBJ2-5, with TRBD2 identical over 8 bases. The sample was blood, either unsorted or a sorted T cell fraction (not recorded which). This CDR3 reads CASGGGQETQYF. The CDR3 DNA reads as TGTGCCTCGGGGGGGGGGCAAGAGACCCAGTACTTC.